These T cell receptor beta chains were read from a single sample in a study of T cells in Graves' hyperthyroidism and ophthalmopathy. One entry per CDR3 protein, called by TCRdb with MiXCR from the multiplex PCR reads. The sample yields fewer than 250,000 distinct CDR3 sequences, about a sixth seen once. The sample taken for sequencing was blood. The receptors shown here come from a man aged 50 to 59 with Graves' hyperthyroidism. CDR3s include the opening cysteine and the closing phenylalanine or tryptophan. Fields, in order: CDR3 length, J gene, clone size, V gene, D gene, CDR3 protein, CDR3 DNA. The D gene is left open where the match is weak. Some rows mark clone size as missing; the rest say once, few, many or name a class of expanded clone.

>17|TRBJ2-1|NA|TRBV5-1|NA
CASSLRQVFSINNEQFF
TGCGCCAGCAGCTTACGACAGGTTTTTAGTATCAATAATGAGCAGTTCTTC
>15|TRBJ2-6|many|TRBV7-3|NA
CASSLTRGWANVLTF
TGTGCCAGCAGCTTAACTCGTGGCTGGGCCAACGTCCTGACTTTC
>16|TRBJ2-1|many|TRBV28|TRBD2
CASSSTGLAGGYEQFF
TGTGCCAGCAGTTCAACGGGACTAGCCGGAGGTTATGAGCAGTTCTTC
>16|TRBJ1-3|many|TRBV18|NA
CASSPLSAGGGNTIYF
TGTGCCAGCTCACCCCTTTCGGCGGGGGGCGGAAACACCATATATTTT
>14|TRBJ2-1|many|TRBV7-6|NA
CASSLYQGDNEQFF
TGTGCCAGCAGCTTATATCAGGGAGACAATGAGCAGTTCTTC
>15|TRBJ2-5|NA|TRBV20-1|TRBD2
CSAGEREGLRETQYF
TGCAGTGCTGGTGAGCGGGAGGGCCTACGAGAGACCCAGTACTTC
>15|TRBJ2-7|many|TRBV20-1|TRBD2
CSARDRGGGGYEQYF
TGCAGTGCTAGAGATCGGGGCGGGGGGGGCTACGAGCAGTACTTC
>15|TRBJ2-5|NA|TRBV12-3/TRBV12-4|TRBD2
CASSPVAGGEKTQYF
TGTGCCAGCAGTCCCGTAGCGGGAGGGGAAAAGACCCAGTACTTC
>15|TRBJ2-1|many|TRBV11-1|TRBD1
CASTLWDRGDNEQFF
TGTGCCAGCACTTTATGGGACAGGGGCGACAATGAGCAGTTCTTC
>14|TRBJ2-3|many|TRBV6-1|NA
CASTDAASTDTQYF
TGTGCCAGCACTGATGCGGCCAGCACAGATACGCAGTATTTT
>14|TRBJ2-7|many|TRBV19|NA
CASSIQRDSYEQYF
TGTGCCAGTAGTATTCAGCGAGACAGCTACGAGCAGTACTTC
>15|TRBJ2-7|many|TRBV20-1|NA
CSAFSSGAGTYEQYF
TGCAGTGCTTTCTCTTCCGGGGCCGGAACCTACGAGCAGTACTTC
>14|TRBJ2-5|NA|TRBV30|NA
CAWSVEALRETQYF
TGTGCCTGGAGTGTTGAAGCGCTGCGGGAGACCCAGTACTTC
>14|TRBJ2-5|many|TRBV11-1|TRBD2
CASSKRGLEETQYF
TGTGCCAGCAGCAAGCGGGGACTAGAGGAGACCCAGTACTTC
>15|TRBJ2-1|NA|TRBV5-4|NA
CASTLQGGSYNEQFF
TGTGCCAGCACCCTCCAGGGGGGCTCCTACAATGAGCAGTTCTTC
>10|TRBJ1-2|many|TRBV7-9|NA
CASSPQGYTF
TGTGCCAGCAGCCCTCAAGGCTACACCTTC
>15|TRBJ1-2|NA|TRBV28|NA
CASSPYPGVNYGYTF
TGTGCCAGCAGTCCCTATCCAGGGGTTAACTATGGCTACACCTTC
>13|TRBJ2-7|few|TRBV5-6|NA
CASSFGVPYEQYF
TGTGCCAGCAGCTTCGGTGTCCCCTACGAGCAGTACTTC
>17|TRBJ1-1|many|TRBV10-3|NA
CAISESAGGGGNTEAFF
TGTGCCATCAGTGAGTCGGCCGGCGGGGGGGGAAACACTGAAGCTTTCTTT
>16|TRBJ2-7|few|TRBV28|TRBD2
CASSHPTSEFAREQYF
TGTGCCAGCAGTCATCCGACTAGCGAATTTGCCCGCGAGCAGTACTTC
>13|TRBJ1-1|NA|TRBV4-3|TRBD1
CASRQDRTGTAFF
TGCGCCAGCAGACAAGATCGGACAGGCACAGCTTTCTTT
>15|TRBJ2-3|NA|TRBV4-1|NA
CASSQVDTQADTQYF
TGCGCCAGCAGCCAAGTCGACACTCAGGCAGATACGCAGTATTTT
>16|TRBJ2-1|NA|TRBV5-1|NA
CASSFSEASSYNEQFF
TGCGCCAGCAGCTTTTCCGAGGCTAGCTCATACAATGAGCAGTTCTTC
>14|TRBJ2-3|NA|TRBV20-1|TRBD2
CSARHSGRADTQYF
TGCAGTGCTAGACACAGCGGGAGAGCAGATACGCAGTATTTT
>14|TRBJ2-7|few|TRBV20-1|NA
CSAREARSFYEQYF
TGCAGTGCTAGAGAGGCGAGGAGTTTCTACGAGCAGTACTTC
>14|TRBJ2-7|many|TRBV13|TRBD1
CASSTTGGQDEQYF
TGTGCCAGCAGCACAACAGGGGGACAGGACGAGCAGTACTTC
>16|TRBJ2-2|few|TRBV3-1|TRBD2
CASSQASGTLAGELFF
TGTGCCAGCAGCCAAGCCAGCGGGACGCTGGCCGGGGAGCTGTTTTTT
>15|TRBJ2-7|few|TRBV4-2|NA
CASSQESGSSYEQYF
TGTGCCAGCAGCCAAGAAAGCGGCAGCTCCTACGAGCAGTACTTC
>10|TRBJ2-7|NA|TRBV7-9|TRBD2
CATGGGEQYF
TGTGCCACCGGCGGGGGGGAGCAGTACTTC
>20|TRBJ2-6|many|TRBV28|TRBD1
CASSSTEPGQGKFSANVLTF
TGTGCCAGCAGTTCAACAGAACCGGGACAGGGTAAATTTTCGGCCAACGTCCTGACTTTC
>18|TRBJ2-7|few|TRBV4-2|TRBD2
CASSQGSLGLAEHYEQYF
TGTGCCAGCAGCCAAGGCTCTCTCGGGCTAGCGGAACACTACGAGCAGTACTTC
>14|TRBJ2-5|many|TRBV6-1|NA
CASTLSGAYETQYF
TGTGCCAGCACCCTGTCTGGTGCTTACGAGACCCAGTACTTC
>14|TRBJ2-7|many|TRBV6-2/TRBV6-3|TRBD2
CASLTTSGSHEQYF
TGTGCCAGCCTTACGACTAGCGGGAGCCACGAGCAGTACTTC
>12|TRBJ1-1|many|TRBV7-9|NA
CASSFGNTEAFF
TGTGCCAGCAGCTTCGGGAACACTGAAGCTTTCTTT
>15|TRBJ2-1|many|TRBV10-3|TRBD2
CAISDPAGALHEQFF
TGTGCCATCAGTGATCCAGCGGGAGCTCTACATGAGCAGTTCTTC
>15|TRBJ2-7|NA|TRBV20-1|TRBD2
CSAREWLAGGYEQYF
TGCAGTGCTAGAGAGTGGCTAGCGGGAGGTTACGAGCAGTACTTC
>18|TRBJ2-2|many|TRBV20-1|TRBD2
CSARDYPLWEGGTGELFF
TGCAGTGCTAGAGATTACCCCCTATGGGAGGGTGGCACCGGGGAGCTGTTTTTT
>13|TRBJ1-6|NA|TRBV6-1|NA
CATGNDLNSPLHF
TGTGCCACCGGGAATGACCTGAATTCACCCCTCCACTTT
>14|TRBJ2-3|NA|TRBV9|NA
CASSYGGPTDTQYF
TGTGCCAGCAGCTACGGCGGGCCCACAGATACGCAGTATTTT
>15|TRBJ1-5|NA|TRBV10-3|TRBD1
CAIGQGNHSNQPQHF
TGTGCCATCGGACAGGGGAATCATAGCAATCAGCCCCAGCATTTT
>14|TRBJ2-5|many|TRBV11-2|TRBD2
CASSFQAGVETQYF
TGTGCCAGCAGCTTCCAAGCGGGAGTGGAGACCCAGTACTTC
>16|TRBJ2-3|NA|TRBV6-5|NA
CASSSPLGKDTDTQYF
TGTGCCAGCAGTTCCCCCCTAGGCAAGGACACAGATACGCAGTATTTT
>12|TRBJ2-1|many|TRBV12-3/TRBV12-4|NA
CASSPARNEQFF
TGTGCCAGCAGCCCCGCCAGGAATGAGCAGTTCTTC